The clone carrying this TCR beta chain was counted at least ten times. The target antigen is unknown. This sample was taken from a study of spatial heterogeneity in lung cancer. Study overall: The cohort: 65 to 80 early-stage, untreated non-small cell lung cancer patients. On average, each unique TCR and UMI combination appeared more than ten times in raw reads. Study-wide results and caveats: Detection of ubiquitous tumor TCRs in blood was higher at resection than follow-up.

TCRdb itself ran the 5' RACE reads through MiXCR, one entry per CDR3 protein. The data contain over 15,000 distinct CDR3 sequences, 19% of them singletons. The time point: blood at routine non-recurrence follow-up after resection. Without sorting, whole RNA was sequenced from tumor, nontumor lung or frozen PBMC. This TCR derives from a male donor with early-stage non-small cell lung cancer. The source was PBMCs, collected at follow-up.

CDR3 sequence (DNA): TGCGCCAGCAGCCAAGTCCTCGGGGGGCGTGGGCAGTATTTT. This encodes CASSQVLGGRGQYF. This chain uses TRBV4-3 with TRBJ2-3; weak D call: TRBD2 (7 bases). V gave up 1 base and J gave up 11 bases, with 16 bases separating them. Germline lookup yields CDR1 LGHNA and CDR2 YSLEER. The CDR3 contains 14 residues.